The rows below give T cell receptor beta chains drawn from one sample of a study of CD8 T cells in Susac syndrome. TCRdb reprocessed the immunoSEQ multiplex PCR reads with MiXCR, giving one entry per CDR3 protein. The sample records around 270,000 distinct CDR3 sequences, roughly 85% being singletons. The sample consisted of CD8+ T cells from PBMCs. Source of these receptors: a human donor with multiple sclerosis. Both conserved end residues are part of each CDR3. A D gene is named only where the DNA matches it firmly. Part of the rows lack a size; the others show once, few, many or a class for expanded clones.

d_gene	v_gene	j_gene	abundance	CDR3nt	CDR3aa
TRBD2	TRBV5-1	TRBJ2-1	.	TGCGCCAGCAGCTTGGTACTAGCGAAGGATGAGCAGTTCTTC	CASSLVLAKDEQFF
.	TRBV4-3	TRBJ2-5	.	TGCGCCAGCAGCCAAGGGGAGAGGATATTGGGGGAGACCCAGTACTTC	CASSQGERILGETQYF
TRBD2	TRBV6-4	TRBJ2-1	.	TGTGCCAGCAGTGATTACGGACTAGGAGGTGAGCAGTTCTTC	CASSDYGLGGEQFF
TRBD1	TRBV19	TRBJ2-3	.	TGTGCCAGTAGTATCTGGACAGGTGTCGGAGATACGCAGTATTTT	CASSIWTGVGDTQYF
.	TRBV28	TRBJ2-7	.	TGTGCCAGCAGTTTATCGAGCGAGCAGTACTTC	CASSLSSEQYF
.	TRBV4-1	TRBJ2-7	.	TGCGCCAGCAGCCAAGTTGAGACCCCGAACTACGAGCAGTACTTC	CASSQVETPNYEQYF
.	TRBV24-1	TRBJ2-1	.	TGTGCCACCAGTGATTTGGGTGCGGGAAGCTCCTACAATGAGCAGTTCTTC	CATSDLGAGSSYNEQFF
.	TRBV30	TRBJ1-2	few	TGTGCCTGGAGTGACGCGGGGGGTTATGGCTACACCTTC	CAWSDAGGYGYTF
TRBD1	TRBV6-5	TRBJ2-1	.	TGTGCCAGCAGCTACAGGGGCGATGAGCAGTTCTTC	CASSYRGDEQFF
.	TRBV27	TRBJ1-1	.	TGTGCCAGCAGTCCCACAGTGGAGACTGAAGCTTTCTTT	CASSPTVETEAFF
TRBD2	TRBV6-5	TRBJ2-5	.	TGTGCCAGCAGTTACTCTAATAGCGGGAGAGGCTCAGAGACCCAGTACTTC	CASSYSNSGRGSETQYF
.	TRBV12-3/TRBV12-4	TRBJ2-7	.	TGTGCCAGCAGTCCCTCGGACGGGAACGAGCAGTACTTC	CASSPSDGNEQYF
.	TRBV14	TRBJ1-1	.	TGTGCCAGCAGCCAAGATATTTGGGGACGCGATGAAGCTTTCTTT	CASSQDIWGRDEAFF
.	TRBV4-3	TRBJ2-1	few	TGCGCCAGCAGCCAAGATGGGGTGGGTGGCCCCAATGAGCAGTTCTTC	CASSQDGVGGPNEQFF
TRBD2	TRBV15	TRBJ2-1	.	TGTGCCACCCGAAGGACTAGCAGTAACAATGAGCAGTTCTTC	CATRRTSSNNEQFF
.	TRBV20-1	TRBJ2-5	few	TGCAGTGCTAGCCGCGTAAGCCGAATGGGACAAGAGACCCAGTACTTC	CSASRVSRMGQETQYF
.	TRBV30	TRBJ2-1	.	TGTGCCTGGAGTGTCTCGCGGGTTGAGCAGTTCTTC	CAWSVSRVEQFF
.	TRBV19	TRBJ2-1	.	TGTGCCAGTAGTATGGGGACCTCATACAATGAGCAGTTCTTC	CASSMGTSYNEQFF
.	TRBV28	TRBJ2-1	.	TGTGCCAGCAGTTTAGTCGGGGCTATTTACAATGAGCAGTTCTTC	CASSLVGAIYNEQFF
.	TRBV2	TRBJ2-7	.	TGTGCCAGCAGTGAAGGGGGTCTCTACGAGCAGTACTTC	CASSEGGLYEQYF
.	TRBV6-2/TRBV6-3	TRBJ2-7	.	TGTGCCAGCAGTCTTTGGACAGAGACCTACGAGCAGTACTTC	CASSLWTETYEQYF
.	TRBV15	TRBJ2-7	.	TGTGCCACCAGCAGAGATCAGGACTACGAGCAGTACTTC	CATSRDQDYEQYF
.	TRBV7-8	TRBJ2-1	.	TGTGCCAGCAGCTTCCGGGACCCCCTCAATGAGCAGTTCTTC	CASSFRDPLNEQFF